This TCR beta chain was sequenced during a study of cytomegalovirus exposure and HLA in healthy donors (dated by TCRdb to about 2017). For the wider study: An earlier analysis of roughly 500 of the donors reported roughly 300 Gb of sequence data and about 100 million unique TCR beta sequences from roughly 180 million T cells. To decide whether each TCR beta V gene segment behaved as functional or pseudogenic, an earlier analysis of some 540 of the donors relied on high-throughput TCR beta sequencing. HLA typing covered class I and class II loci at four-digit resolution. Because of strong linkage in the cohort, roughly five DR-DQ haplotypes were treated as single units for association and clustering. Besides the first cohort of 550 to 750 subjects, a separate validation cohort made up of around 120 different subjects was used. All discovery cohort repertoires had been generated using a single sequencing platform. Of the 398 genotyped donors, approximately 81% were placed in the genetic ancestry cluster associated with self-reported Caucasian donors. Across 398 genotyped donors of the cohort, an average of about 220,000 unique TCR beta nucleotide sequences per donor were sequenced, and 15% to 20% of those sequences were non-productive. In a later genetic analysis, genome-wide SNP genotypes for about 55% of the roughly 700 donors were used, and that subset was treated as a discovery cohort. A later analysis re-analyzed previously published TCR beta repertoires from approximately 670 donors and added high-resolution HLA genotyping to study TCR occurrence patterns. To predict cytomegalovirus infection status, the study combined high-throughput TCR immunosequencing, statistical association of individual TCRs with disease status, and machine learning. The later analysis used no new phenotypic data to find candidate immune exposures, relying instead on TCR beta sequences and their occurrence across donors. Roughly 300 gigabases of sequencing data and 78 million or so unique TCR sequences were included in an early release covering under 650 HLA-typed donors. Donor age, sex, ethnicity and CMV serostatus were compiled together with the repertoire data. The study was designed to test whether signatures of past pathogen exposure could be identified by cataloging public T cell receptors. The number of donors typed differed by locus, with roughly 620-640 for A, B, C, DRB1 and DQB1, roughly 550 for DQA1, over 600 for DPA1, and some 470 for DPB1. The T cell repertoires of under 750 subjects were profiled by immunosequencing and related to cytomegalovirus serostatus. Overall study results and their limits: Broadly in line with IMGT annotations, most TCR beta V segments showed up in productive rearrangements about 87% or about 30% of the time in an earlier analysis of approximately 640 of the donors. The earlier analysis of 450 to 700 of the donors excluded 15 to 20 rarely observed V segments, including chromosome 9 orphons, because counts were too low. The authors suggested that the approach could potentially be extended to other disease states and immunological phenotypes. A cluster of highly shared sequence variants was judged likely to represent a technical artifact of the sequencing pipeline. The cohort was sequenced for TCR beta chains only, and without alpha or paired-chain data the features that could be detected were limited. A further reported finding was that TCR beta sequences accurately predicted the HLA-A and HLA-B alleles for most subjects in the first cohort. Cytomegalovirus status was reported to be diagnosed by the classifier with high specificity and sensitivity in both the original and validation cohorts. In the study, around 150 TCR beta chains were listed as associated with cytomegalovirus. A later analysis found that TCR association rates varied across HLA loci, with DRB1 alleles showing the most associated TCRs and HLA-C alleles the fewest. Because some donors lacked HLA typing at each locus, the association tests relied only on the typed subset. Immune exposure information for the cohort was limited to CMV serostatus. Most TCR sequences were observed very rarely across donors, whereas some public TCRs were present in many individuals. A later genetic analysis reported fewer N-insertions in productive TCRs among donors in an Asian-associated ancestry cluster than the roughly 700-donor mean. An association between a missense DCLRE1C variant and V-gene and J-gene trimming of TCR beta chains was found in a later genetic analysis and replicated in an independent cohort. According to a later analysis, parvovirus B19, influenza, CMV and Epstein-Barr virus appeared linked to several top co-occurrence clusters. At a false discovery rate of 0.05, a later analysis linked some 18,000 TCR beta sequences to specific HLA alleles. In vitro tests confirmed that three of the cytomegalovirus-associated TCR beta chains recognize cytomegalovirus antigens. In a later analysis, HLA-associated TCR beta chains were found to be more clonally expanded and to have lower generation probabilities than equally common non-associated chains. Because the 87-base-pair reads could not distinguish some IMGT-functional V segments, including TRBV6-2 and TRBV6-3, those segments were excluded. Strong co-occurrence of HLA alleles, especially DR and DQ, made assigning TCR associations to individual alleles difficult. Correlated functional status among segregating V segments might be attributable to linkage disequilibrium, but an unknown experimental factor could not be ruled out. Presence/absence analyses assumed roughly uniform sequencing depth across donors, an assumption that may not hold. A later analysis found that most CMV-associated TCR beta chains appeared HLA-restricted, with HLA associations seemingly driven largely by CMV exposure.

CDR1 and CDR2, looked up from the germline V gene, are SQVTM and ANQGSEA. The junction shows trimming of 7 bases on V and 2 bases on J, and the gene matches do not reach 12 bases of it. There are 15 amino acids in the CDR3, from cysteine to phenylalanine inclusive. The DNA shown is the 45-base CDR3, in frame from base 1. This clone has more than one count but fewer than ten. This clone's antigen is unknown. Within one base of it there is no much larger clone, and no base qualities were kept. In total, over 600 healthy bone marrow donors made up the cohort. All cohort members were sampled while nominally healthy, although unrecorded immune exposures were likely present. The donor was CMV seronegative and was included in the group of approximately 350 seronegative cohort members. Every donor gave a peripheral blood sample, and the peripheral blood mononuclear cells from that sample were used for TCR beta sequencing. The Qiagen DNeasy Blood Extraction Kit was used to extract genomic DNA from the blood cell samples.

Receptors were amplified or captured by the immunoSEQ multiplex PCR assay. A mixture of 60 forward primers for TCR Vbeta segments and 13 reverse primers for TCR Jbeta segments was used in the multiplex PCR. A multiplex PCR assay on genomic DNA amplified the CDR3 region of rearranged TCR beta genes. Amplified TCR beta libraries were sequenced as 87-base-pair reads on the Illumina HiSeq System. The authors processed their data as follows. A later analysis counted tens of millions of unique TCR beta chains across the 640 or so repertoires, and 10 million to 11 million of these chains were shared by at least two donors. A nearest-neighbor algorithm error-corrected the raw reads and collapsed the reads into unique sequences, merging closely related sequences to remove PCR and sequencing errors. CDR3 sequences were aligned to IMGT reference sequences to assign V, D and J gene segments. For a sequence to be retained, a match of at least six nucleotides to both a V gene segment and a J gene segment was required. Rearrangements were classified as productive when the CDR3 lacked stop codons and remained in frame with V and J, and all other rearrangements were classified as non-productive. Following IMGT convention, CDR3 was defined as the stretch from the second conserved V-encoded cysteine to the conserved J-encoded phenylalanine. In an earlier analysis of more than 550 of the donors, sequences lacking an unambiguous match to a single V gene segment were excluded. An earlier analysis of approximately 590 of the donors called V segments functional above 56.7% productive rearrangements and segregating when the between-donor standard deviation exceeded 5%. A statistical classification framework was built to diagnose cytomegalovirus status from the catalog of TCR beta chain sequences. A later analysis assigned V and J genes by comparing TCR nucleotide sequences with IMGT/GENE-DB human TR gene sequences. A later analysis assigned CDR3 sequences and most-parsimonious VDJ recombination scenarios with the TCRdist pipeline. A later analysis defined each TCR beta chain by its CDR3 amino acid sequence plus V-gene family, and excluded reads lacking a unique V-gene family. In a later analysis, some 600 highly shared, low-generation-probability nucleotide sequences were removed to address suspected cross-contamination and a sequencing artifact. In a later analysis, a clonal expansion index was calculated for each public chain from normalized within-repertoire ranks of inferred template counts. Generation probabilities in a later analysis came from a VDJ recombination model fitted to out-of-frame rearrangements, and those results were checked against IGoR. In a later analysis, TCR-TCR, TCR-HLA and TCR-CMV co-occurrence was scored with hypergeometric tests, and a repertoire-size bias correction was applied to TCR pairs. In a later analysis, false discovery rates were estimated by permuting HLA or CMV assignments 20 times. In a later analysis, co-occurring TCRs were grouped using DBSCAN, and TCRdist sequence similarity was added for clustering within HLA-allele-positive subsets. Repertoires with fewer than 30,000 or more than 120,000 public chains were left out of co-occurrence clustering, as were about five repertoires with anomalous nucleotide sharing. This is the immuneACCESS table as TCRdb keeps it, with only in-frame sequences that have V and J called. A part of the clones is gone; compared with another copy, unresolved V genes explain less than half, and the rest is unexplained. The V and J calls and the clone size are those of that table, but D and trimming were determined from the DNA. This sample comprises some 130,000 clones, approximately 77% of them detected only once. The ten top clones hold 2% of the sample.

This clonotype was obtained from a man aged 30 to 45 in good health and CMV-seronegative. The chain uses TRBV29-1 and TRBJ2-5; TRBD2 aligns with 8 central bases. Material for sequencing was PBMCs. The nucleotide sequence reads as follows: TGCAGCGGCTGGTCCGGGACTAGACGTCAAGAGACCCAGTACTTC. It is translated as CSGWSGTRRQETQYF.